The rows below give T cell receptor beta chains drawn from one sample of a study of blood T cell repertoires in COVID-19. Measured with immunoSEQ multiplex PCR; TCRdb has only the in-frame clones, and not every one. The sample contains about 80,000 clones, roughly 80% of which appear only once. Sample: peripheral blood. Every receptor here comes from a woman in her 70s with acute or convalescent COVID-19. Both conserved end residues are trimmed from each CDR3. Some rows mark clone size as missing; the rest say once, few, many or name a class of expanded clone.

>TRBV9|NA|TRBJ1-4
ASSAQTGLNEKLF
>TRBV6-5|few|TRBJ1-3
ASSAGNANTIY
>TRBV10-1|NA|TRBJ2-3
ASSEVAGPTDTQY
>TRBV2|NA|TRBJ2-2
ASNAGARTGELF
>TRBV27|NA|TRBJ2-1
ASNSLNYDNEQF
>TRBV12-5|few|TRBJ2-3
ASGPGYGGNTQY
>TRBV29-1|NA|TRBJ1-1
SVEDPGQGIEGNTEAF
>TRBV7-9|once|TRBJ2-7
ASSLVDTSYEQY
>TRBV5-4|once|TRBJ1-1
ASSLSGTANTEAF
>TRBV19|NA|TRBJ2-7
ASTRDGTAAYEQY
>TRBV11-2|once|TRBJ2-4
ASSTKPGMGNIQY
>TRBV15|NA|TRBJ2-7
ATSRDQGHYEQY
>TRBV28|NA|TRBJ2-1
ASTSSTSRRVNEQF
>TRBV21-1|NA|TRBJ2-7
ASSKWGRGSSYEQY
>TRBV19|NA|TRBJ2-7
ASSVSKSSYEQY
>TRBV7-7|NA|TRBJ2-5
ASSLESRGTQY
>TRBV21-1|NA|TRBJ2-5
ASSKPKGLILAGRKSETQY
>TRBV2|NA|TRBJ2-1
ASSESSGRAGEQF
>TRBV2|NA|TRBJ1-1
ASSEARGAIVAF
>TRBV28|NA|TRBJ1-2
ASSGQGVSYGYT
>TRBV19|NA|TRBJ2-7
ASSQWGAYEQY
>TRBV29-1|NA|TRBJ1-1
SATGTGMAEAF
>TRBV7-9|NA|TRBJ2-6
ASSPNRGGPSGANVLT
>TRBV5-6|once|TRBJ2-3
ASRYTGGSTDTQY
>TRBV19|NA|TRBJ2-7
ASSLGPEPYEQY
>TRBV19|NA|TRBJ2-2
ASTPDSANTGELF
>TRBV6-5|NA|TRBJ1-2
ASSYQDRGRIGYT
>TRBV2|NA|TRBJ2-3
AGRRGPSDTQY
>TRBV5-1|NA|TRBJ2-3
ASSIGQHTDTQY
>TRBV5-1|NA|TRBJ1-2
ASSLDLGAGRFYGYT
>TRBV4-1|NA|TRBJ1-6
ASSQLQGLHGSPLH
>TRBV9|NA|TRBJ1-3
ASSGRGQAPSGNTIY
>TRBV5-8|once|TRBJ1-1
ASSLARHRGTEAF
>TRBV3-1/TRBV3-2|NA|TRBJ1-4
ASSQDRLKLF
>TRBV19|NA|TRBJ1-5
ASSIIGTGVYQPQH
>TRBV11-2|NA|TRBJ1-2
ASSPRQGVGYT
>TRBV6-6|NA|TRBJ2-7
ASNQAGSNSYEQY
>TRBV5-4|NA|TRBJ2-2
ASSFWTGAAGELF
>TRBV5-6|NA|TRBJ1-2
ASSLVWANYGYT
>TRBV2|NA|TRBJ2-1
ASSAPGTSGRGGEQF
>TRBV6-4|NA|TRBJ1-5
ASPLVDTNQPQH
>TRBV2|NA|TRBJ1-6
ASRGLRQGLNSPLH
>TRBV2|once|TRBJ2-1
ASTGYNEQF
>TRBV4-2|NA|TRBJ2-3
ASSQDRASGSTDTQY
>TRBV19|NA|TRBJ2-2
ASSPRTSGDTGELF
>TRBV30|NA|TRBJ1-2
AWSERAMAGGYT
>TRBV6-5|NA|TRBJ2-1
ASRSSGGWNEQF
>TRBV4-1|NA|TRBJ2-5
ASSQVRLAGEETQY
>TRBV27|NA|TRBJ2-2
ASSRGSPNTGELF
>TRBV5-1|NA|TRBJ1-5
ASSLDGYSNQPQH
>TRBV9|NA|TRBJ2-7
ASSEVPTSGRSEQY
>TRBV2|NA|TRBJ1-3
ASNSDSGNTIY
>TRBV5-6|few|TRBJ1-2
ASSLVGGYGYT
>TRBV5-1|NA|TRBJ2-1
ASSQEAATAEGDEQF
>TRBV9|NA|TRBJ1-6
ASSVSGTDKPPLH
>TRBV5-1|NA|TRBJ2-2
ASSLGQGGAGELF